This record covers a single T cell receptor beta chain. The data stem from a study of blood T cell repertoires in COVID-19. About the research overall: Researchers got acute and convalescent COVID-19 samples from the United States, Italy and Spain.

Some clones are missing from TCRdb's copy, which holds only in-frame ones; the method was immunoSEQ multiplex PCR. The data contain 150,000 to 200,000 clones, roughly 84% of them seen just once; the ten biggest clones take up approximately 1.2%. Sequencing was performed on peripheral blood. This sequence originates from a man between 60 and 75 years old who had recovered from COVID-19.

The CDR3 region has the DNA TGTGCCAGCAGCGTAGCGGGTAGCGGGGGGGTTGCAGATACGCAGTATTTT. As protein: CASSVAGSGGVADTQYF. V is TRBV9 and J is TRBJ2-3; 11 bases fit TRBD2. This CDR3 is built from 17 residues. J lost 4 bases, V lost 0 bases, and 7 bases had no gene match. CDR1 is SGDLS and CDR2 is YYNGEE in the germline V gene.